Listed below are T cell receptor beta chains from one sample, sequenced in a study of CD8 T cells in ankylosing spondylitis. A single record per CDR3 protein comes from TCRdb applying MiXCR to the 5' RACE reads. The data hold some 87,000 distinct CDR3 sequences, with 27% observed a single time. Sequenced material: blood, either unsorted or a sorted T cell fraction (not recorded which). The receptors originated from a male donor with ankylosing spondylitis or in good health (not recorded which). Both conserved end residues are part of each CDR3.

V gene	J gene	CDR3 protein
TRBV12-3/TRBV12-4	TRBJ2-5	CASSQQETQYF
TRBV29-1	TRBJ2-2	CSVNRGTGELFF
TRBV19	TRBJ1-6	CASGNSPLHF
TRBV5-1	TRBJ1-2	CASSWDRSDIDGYTF
TRBV11-2	TRBJ2-5	CASSLGWTQYF
TRBV12-3/TRBV12-4	TRBJ2-2	CAIQFPSGGVTGELFF
TRBV7-2	TRBJ1-3	CASSLVSGAGNTIYF
TRBV2	TRBJ2-5	CASKGQGKTQYF
TRBV5-4	TRBJ1-5	CASSLGAGVLPYSNQPQHF
TRBV5-1	TRBJ2-3	CASSLDGDSNTDTQYF
TRBV9	TRBJ2-3	CASSVDTPTTDTQYF
TRBV27	TRBJ2-3	CASGGLGSTDTQYF
TRBV12-3/TRBV12-4	TRBJ2-4	CASSLAQGADIQYF
TRBV20-1	TRBJ1-1	CSAARAVTEAFF
TRBV7-6	TRBJ2-2	CASSLARPGAAGELFF
TRBV25-1	TRBJ1-2	CASRGDFYGYTF
TRBV5-1	TRBJ2-2	CASSLFPRVNTGELFF
TRBV5-1	TRBJ1-6	CASSAGSDSPLHF
TRBV5-1	TRBJ2-3	CASSLVQGTTDTQYF
TRBV5-4	TRBJ2-1	CASSLSGTRNEQFF
TRBV4-1	TRBJ2-2	CASSLSAYRDSKTGELFF
TRBV20-1	TRBJ1-1	CSATDGNTEAFF
TRBV29-1	TRBJ1-4	CSVWTGGEKLFF
TRBV2	TRBJ2-3	CASTEGTTTDTQYF
TRBV7-3	TRBJ2-3	CASSLNGGTDTQYF
TRBV18	TRBJ1-5	CASSPEYQGRNQPQHF
TRBV29-1	TRBJ2-5	CSVEEETQYF
TRBV7-9	TRBJ2-7	CASSSGGRPYEQYF
TRBV5-1	TRBJ1-2	CASSFTSGSIYGYTF
TRBV29-1	TRBJ2-3	CSVDTGADTQYF
TRBV10-2	TRBJ2-7	CASSELDGLGSVYEQYF
TRBV5-1	TRBJ1-4	CASSPGYDGGGLNEKLFF
TRBV12-3/TRBV12-4	TRBJ1-1	CASTHGGPNTEAFF
TRBV24-1	TRBJ2-2	CATSDSGLVGRTGELFF
TRBV7-6	TRBJ2-1	CASSTRVAGDTYNEQFF
TRBV5-1	TRBJ2-5	CASSLETSAETQYF
TRBV9	TRBJ2-2	CASSPPTEWRPDTGELFF
TRBV7-8	TRBJ2-2	CASNYGGTSSFTGWLFF
TRBV9	TRBJ2-2	CASTAGLQGELFF
TRBV20-1	TRBJ2-1	CSALLSVRPYNEQFF
TRBV9	TRBJ1-5	CASSAGTGAEGQPQHF
TRBV20-1	TRBJ1-5	CSASSYRGRFNQPQHF
TRBV10-3	TRBJ2-5	CAISGAVEETQYF
TRBV7-3	TRBJ1-1	CASSPAGLGTEAFF
TRBV5-1	TRBJ1-1	CASSLEPGQGLANTEAFF
TRBV18	TRBJ1-1	CASSRGVNTEAFF
TRBV5-5	TRBJ2-2	CASSLWMNTGELFF
TRBV29-1	TRBJ1-1	CSVDDTEDYGNTEAFF
TRBV5-1	TRBJ2-1	CASSLVLDLGEQFF
TRBV29-1	TRBJ2-3	CSQGTSGTTDTQYF
TRBV5-1	TRBJ2-3	CASSLVGFADTQYF
TRBV29-1	TRBJ1-1	CSVEGSTEAFF
TRBV7-8	TRBJ2-3	CASSFPPGLAADTQYF
TRBV6-1	TRBJ2-3	CASSRRPSVRRGDTQYF
TRBV29-1	TRBJ1-5	CSVPSTPLGNQPQHF
TRBV5-1	TRBJ1-5	CASSLAGNSNQPQHF